One sample yielded the 22 T cell receptor beta chains listed below, sequenced in a study of siplizumab effects on memory and regulatory T cells. TCRdb's table, derived via immunoSEQ multiplex PCR, lists solely in-frame clones and lacks some. The sample includes 75,000 to 95,000 clones, 80% to 90% of them seen just once. The sample taken for sequencing was CD4+ T cells sorted from blood. All receptors derive from a human donor in good health.

This chain links TRBV6-5 with TRBJ2-2; D not certain. Trimming stripped 5 bases from V and 2 bases from J, with 9 bases between. This CDR3 spans 14 amino acids. The V gene's germline CDR1 is MNHEY and CDR2 SVGAGI. The CDR3 DNA follows: TGTGCCAGCAGTGAAGTGGGTAACACCGGGGAGCTGTTTTTT. This gives the protein CASSEVGNTGELFF.

The gene calls are TRBV4-1 and TRBJ2-7; no clear D gene. The CDR3 spans 16 residues. V shed 1 base and J shed 6 bases, with 19 bases lying between them. The germline gives CDR1 MGHRA, CDR2 YSYEKL. CDR3 in amino acids: CASSQVPGPPDREQYF. The CDR3 nucleotides are TGCGCCAGCAGCCAAGTCCCAGGCCCTCCTGATCGCGAGCAGTACTTC.

V usage is TRBV7-9 and J usage is TRBJ1-3, with D uncertain. This CDR3 region has 16 residues. The V end lost 5 bases, the J end lost 1 base, and 15 bases lay between the germline ends. Per the germline V gene, CDR1 is SEHNR and CDR2 is FQNEAQ (reference sequence). CDR3 sequence (DNA): TGTGCCAGCAGCCTGATTGCCGGCTTTTCTGGAAACACCATATATTTT. The encoded protein is CASSLIAGFSGNTIYF.

This sequence joins TRBV6-1 and TRBJ2-1, with 10 bases aligning to TRBD1. Germline lookup yields CDR1 MNHNS and CDR2 SASEGT. With 3 bases clipped from V and 4 bases from J, the junction kept 3 bases outside the gene matches. The CDR3 contains 15 residues. The CDR3 nucleotides read TGTGCCAGCAGTGAGCCGGGACAGGGGTACAATGAGCAGTTCTTC. Its protein product is CASSEPGQGYNEQFF.

This clone was found a few times. The rearrangement joins TRBV5-1 to TRBJ1-5; 9 bases map to TRBD1. CDR1 is SGHRS, CDR2 YFSETQ, per germline. V shed 5 bases and J 4 bases; nucleotides not matched to a gene: 4. CDR3 length: 14 residues. The CDR3 DNA follows: TGCGCCAGCAGGGCGGGACAGGGAAATCAGCCCCAGCATTTT. Protein product: CASRAGQGNQPQHF. Using reference TRBV5-1 and TRBJ1-5 for the parts outside the CDR3, the full variable domain is KAGVTQTPRYLIKTRGQQVTLSCSPISGHRSVSWYQQTPGQGLQFLFEYFSETQRNKGNFPGRFSGRQFSNSRSEMNVSTLELGDSALYLCASRAGQGNQPQHFGDGTRLSIL.

The CDR3 DNA reads as TGTGCCAGCCCCAGATCATGGCGTCGGGAGTACTTC. The encoded protein is CASPRSWRREYF. This chain links TRBV5-4 with TRBJ2-7; D not certain. Trimming removed 7 bases from V and 11 bases from J, with 19 bases in between. The CDR3 is made up of 12 amino acids. Germline CDR1 SGHNT, CDR2 YYREEE (reference sequence).

The V gene is TRBV2, the J gene TRBJ2-3; D perhaps matches TRBD1 (6 bases). Germline V gene sequence: CDR1 SNHLY, CDR2 FYNNEI. Trimming took off 2 bases at V and 1 base at J, with 10 bases between the two ends. This CDR3 comprises 15 residues. CDR3 DNA sequence: TGTGCCAGCAGTGAACGGAACAGGGGCACAGATACGCAGTATTTT. Its protein is CASSERNRGTDTQYF. Full variable domain (outside the CDR3, taken from reference TRBV2 and TRBJ2-3): EPEVTQTPSHQVTQMGQEVILRCVPISNHLYFYWYRQILGQKVEFLVSFYNNEISEKSEIFDDQFSVERPDGSNFTLKIRSTKLEDSAMYFCASSERNRGTDTQYFGPGTRLTVL.

The chain recombines TRBV29-1 with TRBJ2-3; the match to TRBD1 covers 7 bases. CDR3 length equals 16 residues. J gave up 3 bases and V 0 bases, and 9 bases lay outside the gene matches. Germline CDR1 SQVTM, CDR2 ANQGSEA. DNA of the CDR3: TGCAGCGTTGAAGATCAGACAGGGCTGTCGACAGATACGCAGTATTTT. Encoded protein: CSVEDQTGLSTDTQYF.

V is TRBV6-5 and J is TRBJ1-2, with 9 bases lining up with TRBD1. With 6 bases clipped from V and 8 bases from J, the junction kept 10 bases outside the gene matches. This CDR3 comprises 14 residues. Germline V gene data show CDR1 as MNHEY and CDR2 as SVGAGI. CDR3 sequence (DNA): TGTGCCAGCAGGCGCCTAGGGGGACAGGGAGGCTACACCTTC. Its translation: CASRRLGGQGGYTF.

CDR3 loop: CASTGDRNQPQHF. CDR3 bases: TGTGCCAGCACGGGGGACCGCAATCAGCCCCAGCATTTT. The chain couples TRBV2 to TRBJ1-5; maybe TRBD1 (5 bases). Germline CDR1 is SNHLY and CDR2 is FYNNEI. Between the trimmed V and J ends, which lost 7 bases and 2 bases, there was a span of 9 bases. The CDR3 is 13 residues long.

This chain links TRBV29-1 with TRBJ1-1; 9 bases align to TRBD1. V was clipped by 7 bases and J by 3 bases; unmatched bases: 9. CDR1 and CDR2 (germline): SQVTM, ANQGSEA. The CDR3 has 14 amino acids. CDR3 DNA: TGCAGCGCTGTAAACACAGGGGGCGACACTGAAGCTTTCTTT. This codes for CSAVNTGGDTEAFF.

This clone was picked up many times. The rearrangement joins TRBV5-4 to TRBJ1-1; 7 bases fit TRBD1. The CDR3 covers 15 residues. In germline, CDR1 is SGHNT, CDR2 YYREEE (reference sequence). V trimming: 0 bases; J trimming: 4 bases; junction bases outside the gene matches: 6. In DNA form, the CDR3 reads TGTGCCAGCAGCTTGGAAGGGGGCGTTGGCACTGAAGCTTTCTTT. Translated: CASSLEGGVGTEAFF.

The chain carries TRBV11-3 and TRBJ2-5; 8 bases map to TRBD2. V lost 1 base to trimming and J lost 1 base; unmatched junction nucleotides: 5. Germline V gene sequence: CDR1 SGHNT, CDR2 YENEEA. The CDR3 is 16 amino acids. CDR3 DNA: TGTGCCAGCAGCTTAGTTGGCGGGAGGCCCCAAGAGACCCAGTACTTC. This translates into CASSLVGGRPQETQYF.

Written as DNA, the CDR3 is TGTGCCAGCAGCCCCCTGAGGGATGCCGGGGAGCTGTTTTTT. Translated: CASSPLRDAGELFF. The chain is built from TRBV7-9 and TRBJ2-2; the D gene is possibly TRBD2 (5 bases). Trimming cost V 5 bases and J 6 bases, with 13 bases left between them. Germline CDR1 reads SEHNR; CDR2 reads FQNEAQ (reference sequence). The CDR3 runs to 14 residues.

This chain joins TRBV5-1 and TRBJ2-1, with 11 bases matching TRBD2. The CDR3 contains 15 residues. Trimming at V came to 6 bases and at J to 4 bases, leaving 6 bases not matched to a gene. Per the germline V gene, CDR1 is SGHRS and CDR2 is YFSETQ. CDR3 loop: CASTVAGGQYNEQFF. The CDR3 region has the DNA TGCGCCAGCACGGTAGCGGGAGGGCAATACAATGAGCAGTTCTTC. The whole variable domain, filled in from reference TRBV5-1 and TRBJ2-1, reads KAGVTQTPRYLIKTRGQQVTLSCSPISGHRSVSWYQQTPGQGLQFLFEYFSETQRNKGNFPGRFSGRQFSNSRSEMNVSTLELGDSALYLCASTVAGGQYNEQFFGPGTRLTVL.

The chain employs TRBV28 and TRBJ2-5; D remains unclear. The J call is uncertain, as TRBJ2-7 better fits the DNA end. The CDR3 is made up of 12 amino acids. Germline V gene data show CDR1 as MDHEN and CDR2 as SYDVKM. The CDR3: CASSLPGYEQYF. DNA for the CDR3: TGTGCCAGCAGTTTACCAGGCTACGAGCAGTACTTC.

This clone came up once. The chain joins TRBV5-1 to TRBJ2-5; D is uncertain. Deletions cut 0 bases from V and 2 bases from J, with 14 bases between. CDR1 is SGHRS, CDR2 YFSETQ, per germline. The CDR3 sequence is 16 residues long. The CDR3 coding sequence is TGCGCCAGCAGCTTGGACGCAGGACGCCCTCAAGAGACCCAGTACTTC. Its translation is CASSLDAGRPQETQYF. The whole variable domain, filled in from reference TRBV5-1 and TRBJ2-5, reads KAGVTQTPRYLIKTRGQQVTLSCSPISGHRSVSWYQQTPGQGLQFLFEYFSETQRNKGNFPGRFSGRQFSNSRSEMNVSTLELGDSALYLCASSLDAGRPQETQYFGPGTRLLVL.

This clone was seen a handful of times. This sequence joins TRBV2 and TRBJ1-5, with D uncertain. This CDR3 has 12 residues. Germline V gives CDR1 SNHLY, CDR2 FYNNEI. The ends were cut back, 4 bases at V and 3 bases at J, with 4 bases in the middle. The CDR3 region is CASSVPNQPQHF. For the CDR3, the DNA is TGTGCCAGCAGTGTTCCCAATCAGCCCCAGCATTTT.

The J gene is TRBJ2-7, the V gene TRBV19; D gene uncertain. Between the trimmed V and J ends, which lost 4 bases and 3 bases, there was a span of 4 bases. CDR3 length: 11 residues. Looked up from germline, CDR1 is LNHDA and CDR2 is SQIVND (reference sequence). CDR3 bases: TGTGCCAGTAGTAAGAACTACGAGCAGTACTTC. Residues: CASSKNYEQYF.

This rearrangement joins TRBV28 to TRBJ2-7, with D possibly being TRBD2 (5 bases). There are 13 residues in the CDR3. The germline gives CDR1 MDHEN, CDR2 SYDVKM. The V and J ends lost 8 bases and 3 bases respectively, with 14 bases between them. The CDR3 here is CASAEPGYYEQYF. CDR3 nucleotide sequence: TGTGCCAGCGCTGAACCGGGGTACTACGAGCAGTACTTC.

The gene calls are TRBV10-3 and TRBJ1-4; 7 nucleotides line up with TRBD1. The CDR3 covers 16 residues. Germline V lookup: CDR1 ENHRY, CDR2 SYGVKD. Losses at the gene ends were 5 bases for V and 2 bases for J; bases not matched to a gene: 8. The CDR3 region has the DNA TGTGCCATCAGTTCTCGGGGGGGACAGACTAATGAAAAACTGTTTTTT. Protein product: CAISSRGGQTNEKLFF.

The chain links TRBV25-1 to TRBJ1-1; TRBD1 agrees at 9 bases. The CDR3 totals 13 residues. The germline gives CDR1 MGHDK, CDR2 SYGVNS. V was clipped by 6 bases and J by 5 bases; unmatched bases: 4. CDR3 region: CASRTGGRTEAFF. In DNA form, the CDR3 reads TGTGCCAGCAGAACAGGGGGCCGAACTGAAGCTTTCTTT.